A selection of T cell receptor beta chains follows, all from one sample in a study of CD8 T cells in Susac syndrome. One entry per CDR3 protein, called by TCRdb with MiXCR from the immunoSEQ multiplex PCR reads. The profile shows about 300,000 distinct CDR3 sequences, 92% of them singletons. The sample consisted of CD4+ T cells from PBMCs. These receptors all come from a human donor with multiple sclerosis. Each CDR3 is given with its conserved first and last residue. A D gene is named only where the DNA matches it firmly. Where a row states a size, it is once, few, many or the class of an expanded clone; other rows omit it.

CDR3 length: 14; D gene: .; V gene: TRBV12-3/TRBV12-4; clone size: .; J gene: TRBJ1-5; CDR3 protein: CASSLNSPGQPQHF; CDR3 DNA: TGTGCCAGCAGCCTAAACTCCCCTGGGCAGCCCCAGCATTTT
CDR3 length: 18; D gene: TRBD2; V gene: TRBV4-2; clone size: .; J gene: TRBJ2-5; CDR3 protein: CASSHQFRTSGSRETQYF; CDR3 DNA: TGTGCCAGCAGCCATCAGTTCCGGACTAGCGGGAGTCGAGAGACCCAGTACTTC
CDR3 length: 14; D gene: .; V gene: TRBV6-1; clone size: .; J gene: TRBJ2-1; CDR3 protein: CASTLTGRNNEQFF; CDR3 DNA: TGTGCCAGCACTCTTACCGGACGCAACAATGAGCAGTTCTTC
CDR3 length: 15; D gene: .; V gene: TRBV7-8; clone size: .; J gene: TRBJ2-1; CDR3 protein: CASSLRETFYNEQFF; CDR3 DNA: TGTGCCAGCAGCTTAAGGGAGACCTTTTACAATGAGCAGTTCTTC
CDR3 length: 16; D gene: TRBD2; V gene: TRBV20-1; clone size: .; J gene: TRBJ2-1; CDR3 protein: CSASGLAGAAYNEQFF; CDR3 DNA: TGCAGTGCTTCCGGACTAGCGGGGGCAGCCTACAATGAGCAGTTCTTC
CDR3 length: 17; D gene: TRBD1; V gene: TRBV20-1; clone size: .; J gene: TRBJ1-5; CDR3 protein: CSARWTGGPNSNQPQHF; CDR3 DNA: TGCAGTGCTAGATGGACAGGGGGGCCAAATAGCAATCAGCCCCAGCATTTT
CDR3 length: 16; D gene: .; V gene: TRBV12-3/TRBV12-4; clone size: .; J gene: TRBJ2-2; CDR3 protein: CASSFKLTSNTGELFF; CDR3 DNA: TGTGCCAGCAGTTTCAAACTGACTTCGAACACCGGGGAGCTGTTTTTT
CDR3 length: 16; D gene: .; V gene: TRBV19; clone size: .; J gene: TRBJ1-3; CDR3 protein: CASSRLTVASGNTIYF; CDR3 DNA: TGTGCCAGTAGTAGATTGACGGTGGCCTCTGGAAACACCATATATTTT
CDR3 length: 14; D gene: .; V gene: TRBV6-4; clone size: .; J gene: TRBJ2-3; CDR3 protein: CASSEWASTDTQYF; CDR3 DNA: TGTGCCAGCAGTGAATGGGCGTCCACAGATACGCAGTATTTT
CDR3 length: 14; D gene: TRBD1; V gene: TRBV5-1; clone size: .; J gene: TRBJ1-1; CDR3 protein: CASSGRTGVVEAFF; CDR3 DNA: TGCGCCAGCAGCGGAAGGACAGGGGTAGTTGAAGCTTTCTTT
CDR3 length: 17; D gene: .; V gene: TRBV24-1; clone size: .; J gene: TRBJ2-7; CDR3 protein: CATSDLGPDPIAYEQYF; CDR3 DNA: TGTGCCACCAGTGATCTCGGACCTGACCCAATCGCTTACGAGCAGTACTTC
CDR3 length: 14; D gene: .; V gene: TRBV5-1; clone size: few; J gene: TRBJ1-4; CDR3 protein: CASSEGATNEKLFF; CDR3 DNA: TGCGCCAGCTCGGAAGGAGCAACTAATGAAAAACTGTTTTTT
CDR3 length: 15; D gene: .; V gene: TRBV7-9; clone size: .; J gene: TRBJ2-4; CDR3 protein: CASSLGGALRNIQYF; CDR3 DNA: TGTGCCAGCAGCTTAGGCGGGGCTCTCAGGAACATTCAGTACTTC
CDR3 length: 18; D gene: .; V gene: TRBV6-2/TRBV6-3; clone size: .; J gene: TRBJ2-2; CDR3 protein: CASSYPLEGLSNTGELFF; CDR3 DNA: TGTGCCAGCAGTTACCCTCTCGAGGGCCTCTCGAACACCGGGGAGCTGTTTTTT
CDR3 length: 14; D gene: TRBD1; V gene: TRBV20-1; clone size: .; J gene: TRBJ1-2; CDR3 protein: CSARTVGGRYGYTF; CDR3 DNA: TGCAGTGCTCGAACTGTAGGGGGCCGCTATGGCTACACCTTC
CDR3 length: 15; D gene: .; V gene: TRBV6-1; clone size: once; J gene: TRBJ1-4; CDR3 protein: CASRQWRGTNEKLFF; CDR3 DNA: TGTGCCAGCAGGCAATGGAGGGGGACTAATGAAAAACTGTTTTTT
CDR3 length: 15; D gene: .; V gene: TRBV2; clone size: .; J gene: TRBJ1-1; CDR3 protein: CASSDQGGRATEAFF; CDR3 DNA: TGTGCCAGCAGTGATCAGGGAGGACGCGCCACTGAAGCTTTCTTT
CDR3 length: 17; D gene: TRBD2; V gene: TRBV5-1; clone size: .; J gene: TRBJ2-2; CDR3 protein: CASSLGPSGDNTGELFF; CDR3 DNA: TGCGCCAGCAGCTTGGGGCCTAGCGGGGACAACACCGGGGAGCTGTTTTTT
CDR3 length: 15; D gene: .; V gene: TRBV19; clone size: .; J gene: TRBJ2-2; CDR3 protein: CASSIRQMNTGELFF; CDR3 DNA: TGTGCCAGTAGTATAAGACAGATGAACACCGGGGAGCTGTTTTTT
CDR3 length: 12; D gene: .; V gene: TRBV6-2/TRBV6-3; clone size: .; J gene: TRBJ2-7; CDR3 protein: CASSYSKNEQYF; CDR3 DNA: TGTGCCAGCAGTTACTCGAAGAACGAGCAGTACTTC
CDR3 length: 17; D gene: TRBD2; V gene: TRBV5-6; clone size: .; J gene: TRBJ2-3; CDR3 protein: CASSFFGGAGTTDTQYF; CDR3 DNA: TGTGCCAGCAGCTTCTTCGGGGGGGCGGGAACAACAGATACGCAGTATTTT
CDR3 length: 15; D gene: .; V gene: TRBV7-8; clone size: .; J gene: TRBJ2-1; CDR3 protein: CASTSSSGDFNEQFF; CDR3 DNA: TGTGCCAGCACCTCTAGTAGCGGAGACTTCAATGAGCAGTTCTTC
CDR3 length: 16; D gene: TRBD2; V gene: TRBV3-1; clone size: .; J gene: TRBJ2-1; CDR3 protein: CASSNPLAGGWDEQFF; CDR3 DNA: TGTGCCAGCAGCAACCCCCTAGCGGGAGGGTGGGATGAGCAGTTCTTC